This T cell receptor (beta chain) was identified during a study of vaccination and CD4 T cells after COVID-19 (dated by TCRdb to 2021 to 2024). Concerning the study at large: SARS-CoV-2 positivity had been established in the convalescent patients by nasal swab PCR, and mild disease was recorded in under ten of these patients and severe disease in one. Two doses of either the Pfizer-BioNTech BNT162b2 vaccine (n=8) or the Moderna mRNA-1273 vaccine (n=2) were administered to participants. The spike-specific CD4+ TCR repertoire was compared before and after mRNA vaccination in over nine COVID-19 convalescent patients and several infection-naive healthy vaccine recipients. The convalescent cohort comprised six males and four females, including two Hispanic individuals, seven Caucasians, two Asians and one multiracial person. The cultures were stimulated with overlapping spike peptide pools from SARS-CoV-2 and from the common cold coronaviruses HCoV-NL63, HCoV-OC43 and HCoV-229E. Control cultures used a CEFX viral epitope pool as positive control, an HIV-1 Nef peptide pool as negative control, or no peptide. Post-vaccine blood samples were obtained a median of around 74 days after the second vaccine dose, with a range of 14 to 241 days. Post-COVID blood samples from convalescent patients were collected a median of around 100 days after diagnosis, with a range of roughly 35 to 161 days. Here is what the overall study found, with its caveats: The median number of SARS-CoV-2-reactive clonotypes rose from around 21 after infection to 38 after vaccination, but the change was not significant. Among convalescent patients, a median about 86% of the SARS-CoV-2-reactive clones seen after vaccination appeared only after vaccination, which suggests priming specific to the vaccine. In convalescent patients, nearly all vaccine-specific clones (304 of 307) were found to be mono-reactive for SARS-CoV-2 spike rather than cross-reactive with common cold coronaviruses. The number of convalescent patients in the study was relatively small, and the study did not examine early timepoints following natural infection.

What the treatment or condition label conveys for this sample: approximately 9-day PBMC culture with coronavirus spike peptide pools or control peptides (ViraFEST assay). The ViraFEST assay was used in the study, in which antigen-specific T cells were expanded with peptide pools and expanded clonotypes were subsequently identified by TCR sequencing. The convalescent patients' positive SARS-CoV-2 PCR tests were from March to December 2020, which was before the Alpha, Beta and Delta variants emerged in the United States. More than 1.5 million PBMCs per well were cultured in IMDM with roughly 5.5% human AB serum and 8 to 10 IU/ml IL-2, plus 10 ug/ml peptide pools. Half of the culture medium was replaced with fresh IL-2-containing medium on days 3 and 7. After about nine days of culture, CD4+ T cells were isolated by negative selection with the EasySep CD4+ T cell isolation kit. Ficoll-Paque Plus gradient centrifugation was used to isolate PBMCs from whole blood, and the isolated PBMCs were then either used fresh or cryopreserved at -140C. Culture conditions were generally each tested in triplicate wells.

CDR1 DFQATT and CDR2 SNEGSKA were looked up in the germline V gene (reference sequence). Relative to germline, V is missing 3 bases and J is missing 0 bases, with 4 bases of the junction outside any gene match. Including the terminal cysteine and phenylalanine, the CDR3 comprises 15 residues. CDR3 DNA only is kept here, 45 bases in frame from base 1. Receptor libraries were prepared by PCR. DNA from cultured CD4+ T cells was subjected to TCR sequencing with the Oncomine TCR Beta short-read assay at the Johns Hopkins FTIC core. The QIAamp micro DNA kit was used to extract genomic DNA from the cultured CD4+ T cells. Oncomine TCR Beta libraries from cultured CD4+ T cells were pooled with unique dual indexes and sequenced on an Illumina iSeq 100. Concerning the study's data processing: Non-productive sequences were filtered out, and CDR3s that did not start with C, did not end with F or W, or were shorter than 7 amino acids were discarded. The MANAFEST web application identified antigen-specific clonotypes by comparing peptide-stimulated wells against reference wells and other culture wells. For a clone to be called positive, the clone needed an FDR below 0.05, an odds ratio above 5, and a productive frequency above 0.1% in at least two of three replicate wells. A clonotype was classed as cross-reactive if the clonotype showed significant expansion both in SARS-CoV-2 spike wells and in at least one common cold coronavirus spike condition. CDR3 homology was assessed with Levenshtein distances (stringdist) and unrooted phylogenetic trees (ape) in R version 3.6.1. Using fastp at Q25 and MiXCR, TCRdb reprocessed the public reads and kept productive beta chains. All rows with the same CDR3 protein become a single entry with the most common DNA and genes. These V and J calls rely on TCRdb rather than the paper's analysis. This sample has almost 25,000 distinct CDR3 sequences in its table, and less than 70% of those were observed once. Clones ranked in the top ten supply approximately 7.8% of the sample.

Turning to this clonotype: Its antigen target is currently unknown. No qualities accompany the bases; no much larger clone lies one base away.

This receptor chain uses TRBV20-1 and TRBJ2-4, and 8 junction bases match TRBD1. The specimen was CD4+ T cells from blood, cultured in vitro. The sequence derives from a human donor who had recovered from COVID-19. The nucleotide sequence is TGCAGTGCTAGTAGACAGGGGATAGCCAAAAACATTCAGTACTTC. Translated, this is CSASRQGIAKNIQYF.